The sequence of this TCR beta chain was determined in a study of CD8 T cells in ankylosing spondylitis. From germline, CDR1 is SGHNT and CDR2 YYREEE (reference sequence). After removal of 2 bases from V and 5 bases from J, the junction contained 10 bases not matched to a gene. This CDR3 has 18 residues. Overall study findings and caveats: What appeared characteristic of ankylosing spondylitis blood was a TCR beta motif of under 10 highly homologous variants. Earlier reports found some motif variants in synovial fluid and blood in reactive arthritis. Reportedly, significant enrichment of disease-linked clones occurred in matched ankylosing spondylitis synovial fluid.

Using quantitative 5'-RACE with molecular barcodes, the authors made TCR beta libraries. TCRdb passed the 5' RACE reads through MiXCR, listing each CDR3 protein once. Of some 87,000 distinct CDR3 sequences in the sample, about 8.8% were seen once. Comments on this clonotype: Its antigen is still unknown.

This TCR came from a male donor with ankylosing spondylitis or in good health (not recorded which). This sequence joins TRBV5-4 and TRBJ2-3; 14 bases match TRBD2. The sequenced material came from blood, either unsorted or a sorted T cell fraction (not recorded which). CDR3 DNA sequence: TGTGCCAGCAGCTTAGGAGGGGGACTAGCGGGGGTTGGAGATACGCAGTATTTT. Its protein is CASSLGGGLAGVGDTQYF.